The clone carrying this T cell receptor (beta chain) showed up just once. Its antigen remains unknown. The data belong to a study of T cell responses to AZD1222 COVID-19 vaccine. Across the whole study: Second doses that came at about 4 or about 12 weeks were put together. General study findings and limits: CD4 TCRs associated with vaccination spanned spike, dominating at 160-218 and 743-854.

Clones were sequenced by immunoSEQ multiplex PCR, and TCRdb holds only the in-frame ones, with some missing. This table holds 130,000 to 150,000 clones, more than 85% found once. This CDR3 is 12 amino acids long. CDR1 is SQVTM, CDR2 ANQGSEA, per germline. With 7 bases removed from V and 1 base from J, the gap between germline ends came to 7 bases. Sequenced here: peripheral blood, sampled on day 0 of AZD1222 vaccination. The rearrangement uses TRBV29-1 and TRBJ2-2; unclear D gene. This sequence originates from an adult in good health. The CDR3 DNA reads as TGCAGCGCGGTCAGGAACACCGGGGAGCTGTTTTTT. Translated, it gives CSAVRNTGELFF.